This T cell receptor beta chain was retrieved from a study of T cell responses to AZD1222 COVID-19 vaccine. Produced via immunoSEQ multiplex PCR; TCRdb's table is partial and in-frame only. This table has roughly 66,000 clones, 88% appearing once. Germline CDR1 is SNHLY and CDR2 is FYNNEI. This CDR3 has 16 residues. Trimming stripped 0 bases from V and 4 bases from J, with 10 bases between. Study-level results: Repertoires were sampled only after the peak T cell response.

With regard to this clone: Its antigen is unknown.

Material: peripheral blood, obtained 28 days after the second dose of the MenACWY control vaccine. The J gene is TRBJ2-6, the V gene TRBV2; D remains unclear. This clonotype originated in an adult who received the MenACWY meningococcal vaccine as a control. The CDR3: CASSEAPQVGANVLTF. The CDR3 region has the DNA TGTGCCAGCAGTGAAGCGCCCCAAGTGGGGGCCAACGTCCTGACTTTC.